This T cell receptor (beta chain) appears in the sequencing data of a study of blood T cell repertoires in COVID-19. Study overall: Sites in the United States, Italy and Spain provided acute and convalescent COVID-19 samples. Sample material is recorded as cDNA or gDNA derived from T cells, B-cell-depleted T cells, or PBMCs.

This CDR3 comprises 14 residues. Looked up from germline, CDR1 is SGHRS and CDR2 is YFSETQ. Between the trimmed V and J ends, which lost 4 bases and 8 bases, there was a span of 13 bases. The authors' processing: By means of reference gene primer amplification, nucleated cell counts were estimated. Method: immunoSEQ multiplex PCR; TCRdb's copy keeps in-frame clones and lacks some. V and J calls and clone size are given by that table; D and trimming were obtained from the DNA. The top ten hold about 1% of the sample, which has 100,000 or so clones, 80% to 95% seen once. The sequence came from a man aged 60-69 years with acute or convalescent COVID-19. Material for sequencing was peripheral blood. V and J are TRBV5-1 and TRBJ1-6; D remains unclear. CDR3 amino acids: CASSLRNGDSPLHF. The CDR3 nucleotides read TGCGCCAGCAGCCTGCGGAACGGAGATTCACCCCTCCACTTT.